Below, one TCR beta chain is given with its context. Its antigen is not yet known. Base qualities are not at hand, and no much larger clone is one base apart. These data are taken from a study of shared clonotypes between healthy human individuals (TCRdb year 2020). Concerning the study at large: The cohort comprised a couple of women and three men aged 18 to 49 years. To estimate repertoire size and how much clonotype sharing occurs between individuals, the study deeply sequenced the blood TCR repertoires of five healthy adults. Per donor, three plates each were used for CD4 naive and CD4 memory, two for CD8 naive, and one for CD8 memory. Leukapheresis yielded between about 0.94 and 8.9 billion PBMCs per donor. Different laboratories and diverse techniques were used to prepare libraries and sequence TCR repertoires, to increase sequencing depth and limit assay-specific biases.

CD8 naive samples consisted of CD45RO-negative cells that were positively selected for CCR7, yielding a CD45RA+CCR7+ population without TemRA cells. The donors were healthy, HIV-negative adults who had no recently reported acute infections or vaccinations. Every donor was a Caucasian adult residing in Nashville, Tennessee, USA. After blood collection by leukapheresis, PBMCs were isolated using Ficoll-Histopaque density gradient centrifugation and then cryopreserved in the vapor phase of liquid nitrogen. Analytical flow cytometry was used to check the purity and quantity of every magnetically sorted T cell population. Genomic DNA was isolated from each sorted fraction and quantified by UV absorbance on a Nanodrop 2000c. Using the deep immunoSEQ assay, TCR CDR3 regions were amplified from genomic DNA by multiplex PCR. For each cell subset, the extracted genomic DNA was distributed evenly across all wells of several immunoSEQ 96-well plates, and each plate served as one replicate. For sorted subsets, 150 to 250 ng of genomic DNA, equivalent to roughly 30,000 T cell genomes, went into each replicate PCR. Purified libraries were measured with a Qubit 3.0 fluorometer, size-checked on a Bioanalyzer 2100, and measured again with the KAPA Library Quantification kit. A separate single-read 150-cycle Illumina NextSeq 550 flow cell was used to sequence each immunoSEQ 96-well plate. As for the original processing: Because only junctional sequences without quality scores were contained in the immunoSEQ output, filtering matching that applied to full-length reads could not be performed. Sequences were annotated with PyIR, a Python wrapper for IgBLAST v1.9, and V/J genes and CDR3 were assigned using IMGT germline references. Reads were removed for weak V/J assignments (E-value above 1e-6), missing CDR3, stop codons, out-of-frame junctions, or ambiguous translated residues. A V3J clonotype was defined by an identical inferred V gene, J gene, and CDR3 amino acid sequence. To compute the percentage overlap between repertoires, the number of shared unique clonotypes was divided by the size of the smaller repertoire. Repertoire richness was assessed with RTK rarefaction, the Chao1 estimator, and Recon v2.1 estimates of unobserved clonotypes. Generation probabilities were computed with OLGA for all TCRbeta clonotypes obtained by the gDNA method from several donors. The immuneACCESS repertoire file appears here via TCRdb, limited to in-frame rearrangements. These files lack a portion of the clones; in checked studies, under half of the deficit traces to unresolved V genes, and the cause of the others is not known. Clonal size and the V and J genes are those of that table, whereas D and trimming came from the DNA. The sample contains about 2 million clones, about 95% of them found a single time. Under 1.5% of the sample goes to the ten largest clones.

What the research found in general, with its limitations: Across a handful of donors, around 5% of naive CD4, roughly 3.3% of naive CD8, 2.3% of memory CD4, and approximately 0.4% of memory CD8 clonotypes were shared. Estimated clonotype richness was generally larger for naive than for memory subsets. The genetic and exposure-history diversity represented was limited by the small number of donors. Rarefaction of sorted-subset datasets indicated incomplete sequencing despite the large sequencing depth. Pairwise subsampling led to the expectation that sequencing depth would affect the degree of clonotype sharing among donors. Higher generation probabilities were observed for clonotypes shared by all four sorted-subset donors than for non-shared clonotypes. Only blood was sampled, and tissue TCR repertoires likely differ from those in blood.

Trimming removed 7 bases from V and 7 bases from J, leaving 23 bases between the germline ends. Taken from cysteine to phenylalanine, the CDR3 has 15 residues. The only DNA kept is the CDR3, 45 bases in frame from the first base. From a lookup of the germline V gene (reference sequence), CDR1 and CDR2 are SEHNR and FQNEAQ. Sequences were obtained from naive CD8+ T cells sorted from blood. This specimen's cell subset or site label, per the study, means: CD45RA+CCR7+. This sequence originates from a man between 18 and 35 years old in good health. The chain is assembled from TRBV7-9 and TRBJ2-7, and TRBD1 may be the D gene, going by 6 matching bases. The CDR3 amino acid sequence is: CASMGDRQAPGEQYF. The sequenced DNA: TGTGCCAGCATGGGGGACCGACAGGCCCCGGGGGAGCAGTACTTC.